This passage covers 19 T cell receptor beta chains from one sample sequenced in a study of OX40 agonist ivuxolimab in advanced cancers. The library was obtained by the immunoSEQ multiplex PCR assay. TCRdb carries this immuneACCESS record with in-frame sequences only. Its versions omit some clonotypes, under half of them owing to an unresolved V gene in the studies checked, with the rest unexplained. For this sample the table gives about 36,000 clones, of which approximately 90% were detected only once. The top ten clonotypes cover 13% of the sample. Sequencing used CD4+ or CD8+ T cells sorted from blood, obtained in a trial of the OX40 agonist ivuxolimab. Receptors were obtained from an adult with an advanced solid tumor such as melanoma, head and neck, liver or kidney cancer.

This clone was counted only a few times. The rearrangement joins TRBV6-6 to TRBJ2-1, with 9 nucleotides matching TRBD1. From germline, CDR1 is MNHNY and CDR2 SVGAGI (reference sequence). Trimming took 4 bases from V and 8 from J; bases not matched to a gene: 0. The CDR3 has 12 residues. This CDR3 reads CASSWTGDEQFF. The CDR3 DNA follows: TGTGCCAGCAGTTGGACAGGGGATGAGCAGTTCTTC.

The chain links TRBV4-3 to TRBJ2-3; D perhaps matches TRBD1 (6 bases). Between the trimmed V and J ends, which lost 2 bases and 3 bases, there was a span of 9 bases. Germline-derived CDR1 and CDR2 are LGHNA and YSLEER. CDR3 length equals 14 residues. CDR3 in DNA: TGCGCCAGCAGCCAATCTCAGGGGACAGATACGCAGTATTTT. As protein: CASSQSQGTDTQYF.

Written as DNA, the CDR3 is TGCGCCAGCAGCCAAGATCGCGGGGTCTCCTACAATGAGCAGTTCTTC. This sequence encodes CASSQDRGVSYNEQFF. The V and J genes are TRBV4-3 and TRBJ2-1; TRBD2 might be the D (6 bases). Deletions cut 0 bases from V and 0 bases from J, with 9 bases between. This CDR3 spans 16 amino acids. CDR1 and CDR2 (germline): LGHNA, YSLEER.

The gene calls are TRBV6-5 and TRBJ2-5; D is perhaps TRBD1 (6 bases). Germline CDR1 MNHEY, CDR2 SVGAGI. V lost 4 bases and J 1 base, leaving 16 bases between the germline ends. The CDR3 totals 16 residues. CDR3 DNA sequence: TGTGCCAGCAGTTCACTACAGGGTTGGATCCAAGAGACCCAGTACTTC. Protein: CASSSLQGWIQETQYF.

The chain is built from TRBV27 and TRBJ2-7; 8 bases are shared with TRBD1. This CDR3 has 13 amino acids. The ends lost 3 bases at V and 6 bases at J; junction bases unmatched: 4. Germline V gene data show CDR1 as MNHEY and CDR2 as SMNVEV (reference sequence). The DNA for the CDR3 is TGTGCCAGCAGTTTCGACAGGGGATCCGAGCAGTACTTC. It codes for CASSFDRGSEQYF.

The rearrangement joins TRBV28 to TRBJ1-4; 7 nucleotides line up with TRBD1. CDR3 size: 17 residues. The germline V gene encodes CDR1 MDHEN and CDR2 SYDVKM. Losses at the gene ends were 6 bases for V and 4 bases for J; bases not matched to a gene: 14. CDR3 in amino acids: CASRSPPTGAFNEKLFF. In nucleotides, the CDR3 is TGTGCCAGCAGGTCACCCCCTACAGGGGCCTTTAATGAAAAACTGTTTTTT.

The chain joins TRBV15 to TRBJ2-3, with a possible D match to TRBD1 (5 bases). The length of the CDR3 is 17 residues. Trimming took off 0 bases at V and 4 bases at J, with 17 bases between the two ends. Germline CDR1 is LNHNV and CDR2 is YYDKDF (reference sequence). In DNA, the CDR3 is TGTGCCACCAGCAGAGATAAGCCACTGGGGCAATCAGATACGCAGTATTTT. Encoded protein: CATSRDKPLGQSDTQYF.

The gene calls are TRBV4-1 and TRBJ2-7; D might be TRBD1 or TRBD2, each matching 6 bases. V gave up 1 base and J gave up 0 bases, with 10 bases separating them. CDR1 and CDR2 (germline): MGHRA, YSYEKL. The CDR3 length is 15 residues. The CDR3 bases are TGCGCCAGCAGCCAAGGGCGGGGACACTCCTACGAGCAGTACTTC. Protein: CASSQGRGHSYEQYF.

This clone came up a few times. The V call is TRBV6-1, the J call TRBJ2-7, with 12 bases matching TRBD2. V gave up 11 bases and J gave up 5 bases; unmatched junction bases: 7. This CDR3 comprises 13 residues. CDR1 MNHNS and CDR2 SASEGT come from the germline V gene. In nucleotides, the CDR3 is TGTGCCGCTTGGACTAGCGGGGACCACGAGCAGTACTTC. This codes for CAAWTSGDHEQYF.

The chain recombines TRBV29-1 with TRBJ2-7, with TRBD2 matching over 11 bases. The length of the CDR3 is 17 residues. J gave up 0 bases and V 6 bases, and 13 bases lay outside the gene matches. Germline V CDR1 and CDR2: SQVTM, ANQGSEA. CDR3 in amino acids: CSVDGDRSGRASYEQYF. The CDR3 DNA reads as TGCAGCGTGGATGGGGATCGTAGCGGGAGGGCCTCCTACGAGCAGTACTTC.

CDR3 sequence (DNA): TGTGCCTGGAGTGGGGGGGTCGGGAATTCACCCCTCCACTTT. It encodes CAWSGGVGNSPLHF. The chain couples TRBV30 to TRBJ1-6; a weak D match, TRBD1 (5 bases). With 1 base removed from V and 7 bases from J, the gap between germline ends came to 11 bases. The CDR3 length is 14 residues. Per germline, CDR1 GTSNPN and CDR2 SVGIG (reference sequence).

The chain carries TRBV4-1 and TRBJ2-1, with D possibly matching TRBD2 (6 bases). Trimming removed 4 bases from V and 7 bases from J, with 14 bases in between. Germline CDR1 is MGHRA and CDR2 is YSYEKL. CDR3 length: 14 amino acids. The CDR3 region is CASSRTSSRNEQFF. The CDR3 region has the DNA TGCGCCAGCAGCCGAACTAGCTCTCGGAATGAGCAGTTCTTC.

V usage is TRBV28 and J usage is TRBJ2-7; no clear D gene. In germline, CDR1 is MDHEN, CDR2 SYDVKM. Deletions cut 3 bases from V and 6 bases from J, with 9 bases between. The CDR3 length is 12 residues. The CDR3 here is CASSFGHPEQYF. DNA of the CDR3: TGTGCCAGCAGTTTCGGTCACCCCGAGCAGTACTTC.

The rearrangement uses TRBV4-1 and TRBJ2-5, with TRBD2 matching over 12 bases. V lost 2 bases, J lost 5 bases, and 0 bases stayed unmatched. CDR1 MGHRA and CDR2 YSYEKL come from the germline V gene. CDR3 length: 14 amino acids. The CDR3 nucleotides read TGCGCCAGCAGCCAACTAGCGGGAGGGGAGACCCAGTACTTC. Protein product: CASSQLAGGETQYF.

The V gene is TRBV11-2, the J gene TRBJ1-1; no firm D call. Trimming left V 1 base short and J 1 base short, with 7 bases between. The CDR3 totals 14 residues. Germline CDR1 and CDR2: SGHAT and FQNNGV. The CDR3 spells CASSLGPSNTEAFF. The CDR3, as DNA: TGTGCCAGCAGCTTAGGGCCGTCGAACACTGAAGCTTTCTTT. Filled out from reference TRBV11-2 and TRBJ1-1, the complete variable domain reads EAGVAQSPRYKIIEKRQSVAFWCNPISGHATLYWYQQILGQGPKLLIQFQNNGVVDDSQLPKDRFSAERLKGVDSTLKIQPAKLEDSAVYLCASSLGPSNTEAFFGQGTRLTVV.

The genes are TRBV19 and TRBJ1-4; possible D gene TRBD1, 5 bases. The germline gives CDR1 LNHDA, CDR2 SQIVND (reference sequence). The V and J ends lost 5 bases and 8 bases respectively, with 18 bases between them. CDR3 length equals 15 residues. CDR3 nucleotides: TGTGCCAGTAGTGCCCACGGGGGATGGGAAGAAAAACTGTTTTTT. It yields the protein CASSAHGGWEEKLFF.

This chain uses TRBV30 with TRBJ1-2, with a weak D call TRBD1 (5 bases). The CDR3 is made up of 14 amino acids. Germline loops: CDR1 GTSNPN, CDR2 SVGIG (reference sequence). Trimming shortened V by 1 base and J by 1 base, and 10 bases separated the two germline ends. In DNA, the CDR3 is TGTGCCTGGAGTGCCTCGGACATTAACTATGGCTACACCTTC. Protein product: CAWSASDINYGYTF. Drawing the rest from reference TRBV30 and TRBJ1-2, the complete variable domain is SQTIHQWPATLVQPVGSPLSLECTVEGTSNPNLYWYRQAAGRGLQLLFYSVGIGQISSEVPQNLSASRPQDRQFILSSKKLLLSDSGFYLCAWSASDINYGYTFGSGTRLTVV.

The chain is built from TRBV7-9 and TRBJ1-1; TRBD1 is a possible D gene (5 bases). The V and J ends lost 4 bases and 0 bases respectively, with 12 bases between them. Germline CDR1 reads SEHNR; CDR2 reads FQNEAQ (reference sequence). The CDR3 sequence is 15 residues long. The CDR3 DNA sequence: TGTGCCAGCAGCTGGGGCAGTCGAATGAACACTGAAGCTTTCTTT. As protein: CASSWGSRMNTEAFF.

The chain is built from TRBV28 and TRBJ2-3, with TRBD1 matching over 8 bases. The CDR3 loop spans 15 amino acids. The germline V gene has CDR1 MDHEN and CDR2 SYDVKM. V trimming: 6 bases; J trimming: 2 bases; junction bases outside the gene matches: 7. Here the CDR3 reads CASRYRDRTTDTQYF. The CDR3 bases are TGTGCCAGCAGGTACCGGGACAGGACCACAGATACGCAGTATTTT.